This TCR beta chain was retrieved from a study of graft-versus-host responses after intestinal transplantation. Study context: Isolated intestinal, liver-intestinal, or multivisceral transplants were what recipients had.

Study outcomes and limitations: Early post-transplant HvG declines tracked with peak circulating GvH clone levels. Recipient-marrow GvH clones were detected, some having first appeared in ileum or blood.

Points on this clone: Antigen unknown.

Germline CDR1 reads KGHSH; CDR2 reads LQKENI. The CDR3 spans 13 residues. Trimming took 6 bases from V and 5 from J, leaving 14 bases between them. Sequenced by immunoSEQ multiplex PCR; TCRdb stores in-frame clones only, minus some. The table includes about 93,000 clones, over 85% detected once. The chain uses TRBV18 and TRBJ2-7; a possible D gene is TRBD1 (5 bases). The receptor was isolated from a human donor who received an intestinal transplant. The sequences come from unstimulated CD8+ T cells sorted from spleen or lymph node cells, collected before intestinal transplant. CDR3 coding DNA: TGTGCCAGCTCCCCGCCCAGGGTAAACGAGCAGTACTTC. This translates into CASSPPRVNEQYF. Full variable domain (missing parts from reference TRBV18 and TRBJ2-7): NAGVMQNPRHLVRRRGQEARLRCSPMKGHSHVYWYRQLPEEGLKFMVYLQKENIIDESGMPKERFSAEFPKEGPSILRIQQVVRGDSAAYFCASSPPRVNEQYFGPGTRLTVT.